These 25 T cell receptor beta chains were sequenced from one sample in a study of cytomegalovirus exposure and HLA in healthy donors. 13 Jbeta primers and 60 Vbeta primers were used for the PCR. The repertoire was sequenced with immunoSEQ multiplex PCR; TCRdb's copy has only in-frame clones and lacks some. The profile covers roughly 190,000 clones, with 81% appearing a single time and 3.4% taken by the ten largest. The sample taken for sequencing was PBMCs. Receptors were obtained from a man in his forties in good health and CMV-seropositive.

J is TRBJ1-4 and V is TRBV10-1; possibly TRBD1 for D (6 bases). The CDR3 runs to 15 residues. V was trimmed by 0 bases and J by 11 bases, leaving 16 bases between them. The V gene's germline CDR1 is WNHNN and CDR2 SYGVQD (reference sequence). CDR3 residues: CASSESRDWGRKLFF. The CDR3 coding sequence is TGCGCCAGCAGTGAGTCCCGGGATTGGGGGCGGAAACTGTTTTTT.

This sequence joins TRBV13 and TRBJ2-7, with D perhaps matching TRBD2 (6 bases). The CDR3 loop spans 18 amino acids. CDR1 and CDR2 from the germline V gene are PRHDT and FYEKMQ (reference sequence). V lost 5 bases and J 0 bases, leaving 23 bases between the germline ends. This CDR3 reads CASSPIPGLGTGSYEQYF. In DNA, the CDR3 is TGTGCCAGCAGCCCAATCCCGGGACTGGGAACGGGCTCCTACGAGCAGTACTTC.

The chain employs TRBV7-2 and TRBJ2-5; tentatively, D is TRBD1 (5 bases). This CDR3 has 14 amino acids. V was clipped by 1 base and J by 11 bases, with 17 bases between them. The V gene's germline CDR1 is SGHTA and CDR2 FQGNSA. The CDR3 loop reads CASSLGVGAGEQYF. CDR3 bases: TGTGCCAGCAGCTTAGGAGTAGGGGCAGGTGAGCAGTACTTC.

This chain links TRBV30 with TRBJ2-5; 9 bases agree with TRBD1. The CDR3 has 16 residues. V shed 0 bases and J 3 bases; nucleotides not matched to a gene: 8. The V gene's germline CDR1 is GTSNPN and CDR2 SVGIG (reference sequence). The CDR3 DNA reads as TGTGCCTGGAGTGTAATTCCGGGACAGGGAAAAGAGACCCAGTACTTC. It translates to CAWSVIPGQGKETQYF.

In this sample, this clone turned up once. CDR3 nucleotide sequence: TGTGCCAGCAGCCCGCGCACAGGGTTCTATGGCTACACCTTC. As protein: CASSPRTGFYGYTF. V and J are TRBV7-9 and TRBJ1-2, with D possibly matching TRBD1 (6 bases). Germline V gives CDR1 SEHNR, CDR2 FQNEAQ (reference sequence). V lost 5 bases, J lost 4 bases, and 14 bases lay in between. The CDR3 extends over 14 amino acids.

This clone came up a few times. The chain couples TRBV6-1 to TRBJ2-1, with 8 bases matching TRBD2. The V and J ends lost 2 bases and 10 bases, in that order; junction bases with no gene match: 10. The CDR3 is made up of 15 amino acids. In germline, CDR1 is MNHNS, CDR2 SASEGT. The CDR3 reads CASSESLAGYREQFF. In nucleotides, the CDR3 is TGTGCCAGCAGTGAATCTCTAGCGGGCTACAGGGAGCAGTTCTTC.

V gene TRBV6-5 combines with J gene TRBJ2-3; TRBD2 might be the D (5 bases). The V gene lost 3 bases and the J gene lost 2 bases, with 9 bases spanning the gap. This CDR3 comprises 14 residues. Looked up from germline, CDR1 is MNHEY and CDR2 is SVGAGI. The chain's CDR3 is CASSYRTSTDTQYF. CDR3 nucleotides: TGTGCCAGCAGTTATAGGACTTCCACAGATACGCAGTATTTT.

The V gene is TRBV6-6, the J gene TRBJ2-7, with D hard to call. From germline, CDR1 is MNHNY and CDR2 SVGAGI (reference sequence). The CDR3 has 15 amino acids. With 6 bases removed from V and 5 bases from J, the gap between germline ends came to 20 bases. CDR3 DNA sequence: TGTGCCAGCAGCCGTATTACTCGCACCCACCACGAGCAGTACTTC. Its translation is CASSRITRTHHEQYF.

The V call is TRBV4-3, the J call TRBJ2-2, with D possibly being TRBD1 (5 bases). The CDR3 length is 16 residues. From germline, CDR1 is LGHNA and CDR2 YSLEER. Between the trimmed V and J ends, which lost 3 bases and 0 bases, there was a span of 11 bases. The CDR3 nucleotides read TGCGCCAGCAGCCATATCGGACAAGCGAACACCGGGGAGCTGTTTTTT. Residues: CASSHIGQANTGELFF.

In this sample, this clone turned up once. The chain has TRBV7-2 and TRBJ2-1; the D gene is possibly TRBD2 (6 bases). CDR3 length: 15 residues. Between the trimmed V and J ends, which lost 7 bases and 3 bases, there was a span of 16 bases. Germline lookup yields CDR1 SGHTA and CDR2 FQGNSA. As DNA, the CDR3 is TGTGCCAGCACTTACGTAGCGGATGGCTACAATGAGCAGTTCTTC. Its translation: CASTYVADGYNEQFF.

The chain joins TRBV5-1 to TRBJ2-5; 9 bases match TRBD2. V gave up 0 bases and J gave up 11 bases; unmatched junction bases: 11. Germline V CDR1 and CDR2: SGHRS, YFSETQ. This CDR3 region has 15 residues. The DNA of the CDR3 is TGCGCCAGCAGCTTGGATGTGGCTAGCGGGAACAAGCAGTACTTC. Its translation is CASSLDVASGNKQYF.

The chain combines TRBV5-1 with TRBJ2-5; the match to TRBD2 covers 16 bases. The V and J ends lost 4 bases and 5 bases, in that order; junction bases with no gene match: 8. Germline V gives CDR1 SGHRS, CDR2 YFSETQ. CDR3 size: 17 residues. The CDR3, as DNA: TGCGCCAGCAGCCTCGGGACTAGCGGGGGGGCTGCTGAGACCCAGTACTTC. It codes for CASSLGTSGGAAETQYF.

The chain is built from TRBV5-1 and TRBJ2-3; 10 nucleotides agree with TRBD1. This CDR3 spans 14 amino acids. V lost 6 bases, J lost 4 bases, and 5 bases stayed unmatched. Germline V gene sequence: CDR1 SGHRS, CDR2 YFSETQ. CDR3 region: CASTGQGLPDTQYF. The DNA for the CDR3 is TGCGCCAGCACGGGACAGGGGTTGCCAGATACGCAGTATTTT.

This clone appeared once. The chain links TRBV6-1 to TRBJ2-5, with TRBD1 matching 9 bases. The length of the CDR3 is 14 residues. Germline values: CDR1 MNHNS, CDR2 SASEGT. V lost 10 bases to trimming and J lost 5 bases; unmatched junction nucleotides: 11. The CDR3 reads CATKTGGRWETQYF. Here the CDR3 DNA reads TGTGCCACCAAAACAGGGGGCCGTTGGGAGACCCAGTACTTC.

The chain has TRBV5-5 and TRBJ1-1; 7 bases line up with TRBD1. J gave up 2 bases and V 3 bases, and 4 bases lay outside the gene matches. CDR3 length equals 14 residues. From germline, CDR1 is SGHKS and CDR2 YYEKEE (reference sequence). The CDR3 reads CASSSGQINTEAFF. The CDR3 nucleotides are TGTGCCAGCAGCTCGGGACAGATAAACACTGAAGCTTTCTTT.

The chain employs TRBV2 and TRBJ1-6; no firm D call. The CDR3 extends over 15 amino acids. Trimming left V 2 bases short and J 3 bases short, with 8 bases between. Germline V gene lookup returns CDR1 SNHLY and CDR2 FYNNEI. The CDR3 bases are TGTGCCAGCAGTGAAATTGGAGGCTATAATTCACCCCTCCACTTT. Translation gives CASSEIGGYNSPLHF.

The chain employs TRBV4-2 and TRBJ2-5; D perhaps matches TRBD2 (5 bases). Germline V lookup: CDR1 LGHNA, CDR2 YNFKEQ. V was shortened by 1 base and J by 1 base, with 10 bases between the two germline ends. CDR3 size: 15 residues. The CDR3 coding sequence is TGTGCCAGCAGCCAAGGGCCCAGCGGCCAAGAGACCCAGTACTTC. Encoded protein: CASSQGPSGQETQYF.

CDR3 DNA: TGTGCCAGTAGTATCCCCCGCACACGACAGGGGACCTACGAGCAGTACTTC. As protein: CASSIPRTRQGTYEQYF. The J gene is TRBJ2-5, the V gene TRBV19; TRBD1 matches at 8 bases. The DNA matches TRBJ2-7 better at its end, which makes the J call doubtful. The CDR3 spans 17 residues. Germline CDR1 and CDR2: LNHDA and SQIVND (reference sequence).

This sequence joins TRBV25-1 and TRBJ2-6; D uncertain. This CDR3 has 16 residues. Looked up from germline, CDR1 is MGHDK and CDR2 is SYGVNS. Trimming pared 1 base from V and 0 bases from J, leaving 7 bases between. The CDR3 DNA reads as TGTGCCAGCAGTGAATCTACAGTCTCTGGGGCCAACGTCCTGACTTTC. Translating it yields CASSESTVSGANVLTF.

This chain connects TRBV28 to TRBJ2-2, with TRBD2 identical over 7 bases. Trimming removed 6 bases from V and 5 bases from J; junction bases left unmatched: 0. The CDR3 consists of 12 residues. Germline CDR1 and CDR2: MDHEN and SYDVKM. CDR3 loop: CASRGGTGELFF. In nucleotides, the CDR3 is TGTGCCAGCAGGGGAGGGACCGGGGAGCTGTTTTTT.

The gene calls are TRBV6-1 and TRBJ2-1; 7 nucleotides match TRBD2. The CDR3 runs to 19 residues. Unmatched junction bases numbered 15, after V lost 4 bases and J lost 0 bases. Germline V gene data show CDR1 as MNHNS and CDR2 as SASEGT. This CDR3 is CASSALKSGMETSYNEQFF. The CDR3 coding sequence is TGTGCCAGCAGTGCCCTTAAAAGCGGGATGGAAACCTCCTACAATGAGCAGTTCTTC.

The V and J genes are TRBV5-1 and TRBJ2-5; 11 bases are shared with TRBD2. Germline V gene lookup returns CDR1 SGHRS and CDR2 YFSETQ. V dropped 4 bases and J dropped 0; count of bases not matched to a gene: 5. The CDR3 spans 16 residues. The CDR3 bases are TGCGCCAGCAGCCCTAGACTAGCGGGGTACCAAGAGACCCAGTACTTC. Protein product: CASSPRLAGYQETQYF.

The V call is TRBV15, the J call TRBJ1-1; no reliable D call. The germline gives CDR1 LNHNV, CDR2 YYDKDF (reference sequence). Trimming left V 0 bases short and J 4 bases short, with 6 bases between. The CDR3 length is 13 residues. CDR3 residues: CATSRDPSTEAFF. CDR3 sequence (DNA): TGTGCCACCAGCAGAGATCCGAGCACTGAAGCTTTCTTT.

The gene calls are TRBV11-2 and TRBJ2-2; TRBD1 might be the D (6 bases). The CDR3 runs to 18 residues. V gave up 4 bases and J gave up 6 bases, with 24 bases separating them. Germline loops: CDR1 SGHAT, CDR2 FQNNGV. The CDR3 DNA is TGTGCCAGCAGCTGGTTGACAGGAGCCCTACGTCGGTCCGGGGAGCTGTTTTTT. It encodes CASSWLTGALRRSGELFF.

CDR3 nucleotide sequence: TGTGCCATAGACAGGGGGAGCAATCAGCCCCAGCATTTT. Translation: CAIDRGSNQPQHF. The rearrangement links TRBV28 to TRBJ1-5; the match to TRBD1 covers 9 bases. Germline CDR1 is MDHEN and CDR2 is SYDVKM. The CDR3 is 13 residues long. Trimming removed 10 bases from V and 1 base from J; junction bases left unmatched: 2.